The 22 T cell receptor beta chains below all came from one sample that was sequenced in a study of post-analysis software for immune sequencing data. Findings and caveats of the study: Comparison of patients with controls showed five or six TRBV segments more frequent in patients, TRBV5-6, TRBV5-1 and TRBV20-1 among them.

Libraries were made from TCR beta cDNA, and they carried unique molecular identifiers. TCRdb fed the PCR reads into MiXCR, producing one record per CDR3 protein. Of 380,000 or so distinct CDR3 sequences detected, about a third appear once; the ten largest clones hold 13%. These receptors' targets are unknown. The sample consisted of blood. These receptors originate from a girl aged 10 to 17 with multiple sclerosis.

This CDR3 is CSVTVPGIGRFF. In DNA, the CDR3 is TGCAGCGTAACGGTTCCGGGGATTGGGCGGTTCTTC. The genes are TRBV29-1 and TRBJ2-1, with D possibly being TRBD2 (5 bases). This CDR3 contains 12 residues. Trimming removed 6 bases from V and 15 bases from J, with 21 bases in between. CDR1 and CDR2 (germline): SQVTM, ANQGSEA.

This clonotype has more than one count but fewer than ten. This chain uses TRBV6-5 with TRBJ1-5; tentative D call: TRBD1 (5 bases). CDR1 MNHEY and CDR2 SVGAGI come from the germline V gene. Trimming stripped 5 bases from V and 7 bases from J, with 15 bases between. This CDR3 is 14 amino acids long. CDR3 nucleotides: TGTGCCAGCAGTAGGGACCCAAGGAAGCAGCCCCAGCATTTT. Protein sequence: CASSRDPRKQPQHF.

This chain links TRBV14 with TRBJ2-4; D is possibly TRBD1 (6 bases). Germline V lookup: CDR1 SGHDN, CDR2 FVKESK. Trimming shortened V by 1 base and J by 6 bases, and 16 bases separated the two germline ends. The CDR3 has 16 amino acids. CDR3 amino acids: CASSQVGGRGRNIQYF. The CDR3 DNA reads TGTGCCAGCAGCCAAGTTGGGGGCCGGGGACGAAACATTCAGTACTTC.

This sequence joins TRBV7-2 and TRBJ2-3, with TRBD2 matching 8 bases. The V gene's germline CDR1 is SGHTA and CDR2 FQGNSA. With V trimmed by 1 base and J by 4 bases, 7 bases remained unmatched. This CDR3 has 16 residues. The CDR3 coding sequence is TGTGCCAGCAGCTTAGATCCGGGGGGGCGGGCAGATACGCAGTATTTT. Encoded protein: CASSLDPGGRADTQYF.

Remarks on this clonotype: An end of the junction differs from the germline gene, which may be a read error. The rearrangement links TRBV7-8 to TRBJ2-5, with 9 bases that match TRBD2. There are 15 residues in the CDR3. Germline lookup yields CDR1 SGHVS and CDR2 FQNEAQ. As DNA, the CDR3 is TGTGCCAGTAGCTTAGAACTAGCGGGCAGGGGGACCCAGTACTTC. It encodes CASSLELAGRGTQYF.

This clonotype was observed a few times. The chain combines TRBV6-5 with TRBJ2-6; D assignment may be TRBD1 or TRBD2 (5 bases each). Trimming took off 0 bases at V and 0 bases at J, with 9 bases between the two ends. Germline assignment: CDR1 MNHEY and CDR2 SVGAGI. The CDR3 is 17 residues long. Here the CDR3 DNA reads TGTGCCAGCAGTTACTCGGGACGGCGCTCTGGGGCCAACGTCCTGACTTTC. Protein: CASSYSGRRSGANVLTF.

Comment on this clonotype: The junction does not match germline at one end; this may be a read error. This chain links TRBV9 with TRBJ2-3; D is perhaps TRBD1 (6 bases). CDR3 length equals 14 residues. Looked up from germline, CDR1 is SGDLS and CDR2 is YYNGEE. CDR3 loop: CASSVEDSRDTQYF. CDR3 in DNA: TGTGCCAGCAGCGTAGAGGACAGCAGAGATACGCAGTATTTT.

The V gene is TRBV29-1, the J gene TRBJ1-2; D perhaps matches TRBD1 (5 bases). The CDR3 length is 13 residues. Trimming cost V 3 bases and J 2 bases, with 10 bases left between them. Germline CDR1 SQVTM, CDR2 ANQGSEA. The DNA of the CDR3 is TGCAGCGTTGAGTACAGGCTAAACTATGGCTACACCTTC. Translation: CSVEYRLNYGYTF.

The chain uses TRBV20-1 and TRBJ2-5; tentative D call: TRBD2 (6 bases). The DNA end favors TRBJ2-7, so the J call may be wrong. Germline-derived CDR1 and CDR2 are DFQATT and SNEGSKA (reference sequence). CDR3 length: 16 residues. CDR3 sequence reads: CSARSRLAGWTYEQYF. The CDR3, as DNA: TGCAGTGCTAGGAGCAGGCTTGCGGGATGGACCTACGAGCAGTACTTC.

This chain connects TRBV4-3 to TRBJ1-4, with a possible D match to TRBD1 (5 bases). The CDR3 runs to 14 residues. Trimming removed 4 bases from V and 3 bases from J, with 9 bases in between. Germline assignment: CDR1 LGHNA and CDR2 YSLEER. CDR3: CASSPGRANEKLFF. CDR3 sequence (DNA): TGCGCCAGCAGCCCGGGACGTGCTAATGAAAAACTGTTTTTT.

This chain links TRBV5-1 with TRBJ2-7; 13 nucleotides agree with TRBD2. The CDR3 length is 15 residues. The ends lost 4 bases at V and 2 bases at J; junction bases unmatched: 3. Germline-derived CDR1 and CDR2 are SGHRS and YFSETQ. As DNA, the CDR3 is TGCGCCAGCAGCAGGGGGACTAGCGGGGCCTACGAGCAGTACTTC. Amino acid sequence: CASSRGTSGAYEQYF.

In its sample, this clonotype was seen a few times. CDR3 DNA sequence: TGCAGTGCACCGTCTGCGGACAGGGGCTACGAGCAGTACTTC. This gives the protein CSAPSADRGYEQYF. The chain has TRBV20-1 and TRBJ2-7; 9 bases are shared with TRBD1. V gave up 6 bases and J gave up 3 bases; unmatched junction bases: 9. CDR3 length: 14 amino acids. Per germline, CDR1 DFQATT and CDR2 SNEGSKA (reference sequence).

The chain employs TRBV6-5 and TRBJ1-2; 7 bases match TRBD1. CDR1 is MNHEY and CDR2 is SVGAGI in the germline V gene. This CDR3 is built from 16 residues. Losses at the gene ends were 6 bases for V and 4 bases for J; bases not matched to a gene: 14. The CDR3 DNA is TGTGCCAGCAGCTTCGACAGGGACCAGAGTAGCTATGGCTACACCTTC. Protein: CASSFDRDQSSYGYTF.

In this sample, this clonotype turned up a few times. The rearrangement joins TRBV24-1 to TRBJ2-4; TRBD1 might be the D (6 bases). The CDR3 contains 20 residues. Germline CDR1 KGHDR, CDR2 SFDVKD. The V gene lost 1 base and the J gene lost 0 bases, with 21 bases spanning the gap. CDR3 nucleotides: TGTGCCACCAGTGATTTCACACGACAGGCCTTTGGTGAAGCCAAAAACATTCAGTACTTC. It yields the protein CATSDFTRQAFGEAKNIQYF.

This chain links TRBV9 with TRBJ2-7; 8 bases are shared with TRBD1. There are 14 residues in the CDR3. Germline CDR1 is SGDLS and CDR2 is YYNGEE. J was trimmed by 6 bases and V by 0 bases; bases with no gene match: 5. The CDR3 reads CASSVGQGQSEQYF. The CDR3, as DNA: TGTGCCAGCAGCGTAGGACAGGGGCAGAGCGAGCAGTACTTC.

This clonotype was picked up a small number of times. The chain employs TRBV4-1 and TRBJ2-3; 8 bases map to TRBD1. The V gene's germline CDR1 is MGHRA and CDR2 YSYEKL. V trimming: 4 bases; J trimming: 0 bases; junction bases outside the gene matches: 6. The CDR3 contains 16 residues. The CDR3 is CASSPQGAPSTDTQYF. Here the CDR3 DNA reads TGCGCCAGCAGCCCTCAGGGGGCGCCCAGCACAGATACGCAGTATTTT.

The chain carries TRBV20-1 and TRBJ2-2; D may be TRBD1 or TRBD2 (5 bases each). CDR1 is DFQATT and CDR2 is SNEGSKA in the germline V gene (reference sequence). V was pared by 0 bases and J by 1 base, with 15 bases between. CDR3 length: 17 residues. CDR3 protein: CSAREGPRGGNTGELFF. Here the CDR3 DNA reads TGCAGTGCTAGAGAGGGGCCTCGGGGCGGGAACACCGGGGAGCTGTTTTTT.

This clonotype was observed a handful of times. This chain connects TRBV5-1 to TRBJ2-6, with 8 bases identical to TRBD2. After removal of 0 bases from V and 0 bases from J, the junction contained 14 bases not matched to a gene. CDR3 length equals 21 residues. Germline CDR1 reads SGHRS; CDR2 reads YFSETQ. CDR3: CASSLAGTRDALFSGANVLTF. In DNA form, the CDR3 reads TGCGCCAGCAGCTTGGCCGGGACTAGAGACGCCCTCTTCTCTGGGGCCAACGTCCTGACTTTC.

This CDR3 reads CASSGTDYEQYF. For the CDR3, the DNA is TGCGCCAGCAGCGGGACAGACTACGAGCAGTACTTC. The J gene is TRBJ2-7, the V gene TRBV5-1; TRBD1 agrees at 7 bases. The CDR3 loop spans 12 amino acids. V shed 4 bases, J shed 3 bases, and the junction held 1 base outside the gene matches. Germline values: CDR1 SGHRS, CDR2 YFSETQ. Using reference TRBV5-1 and TRBJ2-7 for the parts outside the CDR3, the full variable domain is KAGVTQTPRYLIKTRGQQVTLSCSPISGHRSVSWYQQTPGQGLQFLFEYFSETQRNKGNFPGRFSGRQFSNSRSEMNVSTLELGDSALYLCASSGTDYEQYFGPGTRLTVT.

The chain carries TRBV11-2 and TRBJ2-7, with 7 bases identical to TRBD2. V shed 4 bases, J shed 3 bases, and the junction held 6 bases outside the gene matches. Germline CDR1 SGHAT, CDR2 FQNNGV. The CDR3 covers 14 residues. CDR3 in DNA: TGTGCCAGCAGCTCCCATACTAGCGTCTACGAGCAGTACTTC. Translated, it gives CASSSHTSVYEQYF.

This CDR3 is CASSWSGAHEQYF. The DNA for the CDR3 is TGTGCCAGCAGTTGGAGCGGGGCCCACGAGCAGTACTTC. This sequence joins TRBV27 and TRBJ2-7, with 7 nucleotides matching TRBD2. The length of the CDR3 is 13 residues. CDR1 is MNHEY, CDR2 SMNVEV, per germline (reference sequence). V was clipped by 4 bases and J by 5 bases; unmatched bases: 5.

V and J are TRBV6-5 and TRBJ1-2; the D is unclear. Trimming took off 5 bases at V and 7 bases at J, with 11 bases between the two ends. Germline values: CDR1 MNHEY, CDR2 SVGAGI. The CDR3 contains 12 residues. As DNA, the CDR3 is TGTGCCAGCAGTGTTTACTGGGGTGGCTACACCTTC. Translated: CASSVYWGGYTF.